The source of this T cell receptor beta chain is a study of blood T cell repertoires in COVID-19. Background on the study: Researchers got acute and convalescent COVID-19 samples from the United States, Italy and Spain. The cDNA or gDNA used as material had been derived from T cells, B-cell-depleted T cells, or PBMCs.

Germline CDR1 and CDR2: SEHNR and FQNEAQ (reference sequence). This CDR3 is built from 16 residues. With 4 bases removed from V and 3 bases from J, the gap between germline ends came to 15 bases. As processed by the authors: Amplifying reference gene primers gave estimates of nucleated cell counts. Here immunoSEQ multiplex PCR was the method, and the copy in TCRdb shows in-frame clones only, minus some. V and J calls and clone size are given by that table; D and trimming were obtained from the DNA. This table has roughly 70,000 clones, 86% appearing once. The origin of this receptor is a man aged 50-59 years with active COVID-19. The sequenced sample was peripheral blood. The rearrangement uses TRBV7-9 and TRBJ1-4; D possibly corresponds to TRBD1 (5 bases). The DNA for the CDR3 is TGTGCCAGCAGCTCTCCCGTGGGGCAGGCTAATGAAAAACTGTTTTTT. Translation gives CASSSPVGQANEKLFF.